One T cell receptor beta chain is described in this entry. This sample is drawn from a study of blood T cell repertoires in COVID-19. Overall study context: Acute and convalescent COVID-19 specimens originated in the United States, Italy and Spain. The cDNA or gDNA used as material had been derived from T cells, B-cell-depleted T cells, or PBMCs.

J gave up 3 bases and V 7 bases, and 9 bases lay outside the gene matches. This CDR3 comprises 16 residues. From germline, CDR1 is MNHEY and CDR2 SMNVEV (reference sequence). In the original analysis: Estimation of nucleated cell counts relied on the amplification of reference gene primers. This table comes from immunoSEQ multiplex PCR, and its TCRdb copy is limited to in-frame clones, with some not included. V and J calls and clone size come straight from that table; D and trimming were deduced from the DNA. The profile shows some 150,000 clones, 76% of them singletons. This sequence originates from a man in his 60s with acute or convalescent COVID-19. Sample: peripheral blood. The rearrangement links TRBV27 to TRBJ2-1; 10 nucleotides line up with TRBD1. CDR3 sequence (DNA): TGTGCCAGCATCCCGGCCGGACAGGGGGTCTACAATGAGCAGTTCTTC. Amino acid sequence: CASIPAGQGVYNEQFF.